This TCR beta chain was profiled in a study of early T cells in non-severe SARS-CoV-2 infection. Background on the study: Sequencing used unsorted whole-blood bulk RNA, so chains lack pairing.

Study-level points and caveats: VDJdb-based annotation leaned toward anti-spike CD8 responses and missed private and CD4 specificities.

Germline CDR1 reads GTSNPN; CDR2 reads SVGIG (reference sequence). Trimming stripped 1 base from V and 0 bases from J, with 19 bases between. CDR3 length equals 17 residues. To note about this clonotype: The antigen is undetermined.

The TCR library protocol was used to attach unique molecular identifiers. These identifiers were attached to individual cDNA molecules. TCRdb reprocessed the 5' RACE reads via MiXCR and lists one record per CDR3 protein. The sample has tens of thousands of distinct CDR3 sequences, about 12% seen once. Material for sequencing was whole blood. The chain links TRBV30 to TRBJ2-7; D is unresolved. This sequence was found in an adult who was a healthcare worker with PCR-confirmed SARS-CoV-2 infection or an uninfected control (not recorded which). The CDR3 nucleotides read TGTGCCTGGAGTGAAAATGAAAGCCGGAACTCCTCCTACGAGCAGTACTTC. As protein: CAWSENESRNSSYEQYF.